Sequencing of this T cell receptor beta chain was carried out in a study of neurological immune-mediated disorders. Study-wide results and limits: There were no CDR3 amino acid sequences shared by expanded clones across subjects, a result suggesting private repertoires in all groups. In HTLV-1-associated myelopathy, TCR clonal expansion was greatest, and in multiple sclerosis it was least, below healthy controls.

Germline assignment: CDR1 SGHTA and CDR2 FQGNSA. Between the trimmed V and J ends, which lost 0 bases and 4 bases, there was a span of 15 bases. This CDR3 is 17 amino acids long. The healthy controls volunteered at a blood bank in Maryland, USA. 5'RACE generated cDNA with 10-nucleotide random UMIs. Each CDR3 protein gets one entry after TCRdb re-called the 5' RACE reads with MiXCR. The table records about 80,000 distinct CDR3 sequences, roughly 10% of them present only once. This clonotype showed up many times. Its antigen is not known. The chain employs TRBV7-2 and TRBJ1-4; possible D gene TRBD1, 5 bases. The specimen was PBMCs. The sequence came from a man in his forties or fifties in good health. For the CDR3, the DNA is TGTGCCAGCAGCTTAGCCCCCGCGGGGCAGATTAATGAAAAACTGTTTTTT. Protein: CASSLAPAGQINEKLFF.